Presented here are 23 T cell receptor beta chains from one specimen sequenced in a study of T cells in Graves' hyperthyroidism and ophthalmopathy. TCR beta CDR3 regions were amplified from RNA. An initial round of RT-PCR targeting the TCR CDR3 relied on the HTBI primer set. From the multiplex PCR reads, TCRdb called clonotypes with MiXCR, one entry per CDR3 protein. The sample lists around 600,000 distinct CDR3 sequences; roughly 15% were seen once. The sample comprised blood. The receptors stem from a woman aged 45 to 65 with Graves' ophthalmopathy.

CDR3 nucleotides: TGTGCCAGCAGCAAACTAGCGGGAGTCCTCGAGCAGTACTTC. It encodes CASSKLAGVLEQYF. The J gene is TRBJ2-7, the V gene TRBV7-8; 11 nucleotides agree with TRBD2. CDR1 and CDR2 (germline): SGHVS, FQNEAQ. The CDR3 length is 14 residues. Germline trimming cut 5 bases from V and 6 bases from J; bases unmatched to any gene: 6.

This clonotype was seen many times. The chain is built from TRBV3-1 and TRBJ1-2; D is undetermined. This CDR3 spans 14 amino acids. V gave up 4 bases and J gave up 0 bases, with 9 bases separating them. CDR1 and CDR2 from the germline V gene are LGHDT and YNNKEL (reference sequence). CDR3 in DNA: TGTGCCAGCAGCCCAAATAGAGCTAACTATGGCTACACCTTC. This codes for CASSPNRANYGYTF.

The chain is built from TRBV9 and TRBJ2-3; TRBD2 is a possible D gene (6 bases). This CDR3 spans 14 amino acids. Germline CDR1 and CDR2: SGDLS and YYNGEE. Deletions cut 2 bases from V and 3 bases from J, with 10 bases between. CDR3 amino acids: CASSVDLATDTQYF. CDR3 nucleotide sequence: TGTGCCAGCAGCGTGGACCTAGCGACAGATACGCAGTATTTT.

The CDR3, as DNA: TGTGCCAGCAGCTTCAAAACCACAGATAAAGAGACCCAGTACTTC. Translation: CASSFKTTDKETQYF. The rearrangement joins TRBV7-9 to TRBJ2-5, with D hard to call. In germline, CDR1 is SEHNR, CDR2 FQNEAQ (reference sequence). V lost 3 bases and J lost 3, with 14 bases in between. This CDR3 has 15 amino acids.

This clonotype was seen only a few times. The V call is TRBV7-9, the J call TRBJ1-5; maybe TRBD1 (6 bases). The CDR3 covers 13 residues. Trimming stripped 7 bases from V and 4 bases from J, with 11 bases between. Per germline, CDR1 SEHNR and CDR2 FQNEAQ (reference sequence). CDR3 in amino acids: CASTSTGNQPQHF. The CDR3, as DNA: TGTGCCAGCACCTCCACAGGGAATCAGCCCCAGCATTTT.

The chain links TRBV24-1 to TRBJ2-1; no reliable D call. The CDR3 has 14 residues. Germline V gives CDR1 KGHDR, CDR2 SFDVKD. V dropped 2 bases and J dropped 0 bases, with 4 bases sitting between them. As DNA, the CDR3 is TGTGCCACCAGTGATTACGACTCCTACAATGAGCAGTTCTTC. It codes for CATSDYDSYNEQFF.

The CDR3 DNA is TGTGCCAGCAGTTCCCATGAAGGGACAGGCAATTCACCCCTCCACTTT. It specifies CASSSHEGTGNSPLHF. The V gene is TRBV28, the J gene TRBJ1-6, with 8 bases lining up with TRBD1. Germline V gene data show CDR1 as MDHEN and CDR2 as SYDVKM. V was pared by 4 bases and J by 7 bases, with 9 bases of the junction left unmatched. The CDR3 is 16 residues long. The full variable domain, its missing parts supplied by reference TRBV28 and TRBJ1-6, is DVKVTQSSRYLVKRTGEKVFLECVQDMDHENMFWYRQDPGLGLRLIYFSYDVKMKEKGDIPEGYSVSREKKERFSLILESASTNQTSMYLCASSSHEGTGNSPLHFGNGTRLTVT.

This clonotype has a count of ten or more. Here the CDR3 reads CASSLGQGGYEQYF. The CDR3 bases are TGTGCCAGCAGTTTGGGTCAGGGGGGGTACGAGCAGTACTTC. V usage is TRBV7-2 and J usage is TRBJ2-7, with D possibly called TRBD1 or TRBD2 (7 bases each). Per the germline V gene, CDR1 is SGHTA and CDR2 is FQGNSA. V dropped 6 bases and J dropped 4 bases, with 16 bases sitting between them. The CDR3 is made up of 14 amino acids.

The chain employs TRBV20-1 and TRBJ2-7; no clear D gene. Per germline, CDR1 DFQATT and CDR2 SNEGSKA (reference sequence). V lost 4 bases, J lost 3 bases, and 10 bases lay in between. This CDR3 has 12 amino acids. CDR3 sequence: CSATTPNYEQYF. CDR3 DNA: TGCAGTGCTACAACGCCTAACTACGAGCAGTACTTC.

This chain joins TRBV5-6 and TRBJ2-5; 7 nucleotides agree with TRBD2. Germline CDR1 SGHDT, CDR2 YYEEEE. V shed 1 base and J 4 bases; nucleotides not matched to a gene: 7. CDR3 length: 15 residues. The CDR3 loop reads CASSLRWEGRETQYF. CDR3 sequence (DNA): TGTGCCAGCAGCTTGAGGTGGGAGGGCCGAGAGACCCAGTACTTC.

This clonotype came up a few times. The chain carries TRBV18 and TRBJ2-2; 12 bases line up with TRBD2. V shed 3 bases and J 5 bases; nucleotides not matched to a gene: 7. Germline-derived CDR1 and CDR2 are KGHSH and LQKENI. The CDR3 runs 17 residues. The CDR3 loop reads CASSPGLAGRGTGELFF. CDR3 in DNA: TGTGCCAGCTCACCGGGACTAGCGGGCCGTGGGACCGGGGAGCTGTTTTTT.

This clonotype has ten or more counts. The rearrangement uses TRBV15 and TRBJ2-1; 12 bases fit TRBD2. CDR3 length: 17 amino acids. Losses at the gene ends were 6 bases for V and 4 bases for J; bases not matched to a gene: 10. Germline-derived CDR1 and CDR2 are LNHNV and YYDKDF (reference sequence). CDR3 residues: CATRGEAGTSGYNEQFF. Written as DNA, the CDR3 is TGTGCCACCAGAGGGGAAGCCGGGACTAGCGGGTACAATGAGCAGTTCTTC.

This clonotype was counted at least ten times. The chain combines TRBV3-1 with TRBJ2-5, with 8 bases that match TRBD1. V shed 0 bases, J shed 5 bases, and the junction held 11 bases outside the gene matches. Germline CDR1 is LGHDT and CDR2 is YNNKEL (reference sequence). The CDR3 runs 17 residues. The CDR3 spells CASSQDTGAGGMETQYF. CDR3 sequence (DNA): TGTGCCAGCAGCCAAGATACGGGGGCAGGGGGCATGGAGACCCAGTACTTC.

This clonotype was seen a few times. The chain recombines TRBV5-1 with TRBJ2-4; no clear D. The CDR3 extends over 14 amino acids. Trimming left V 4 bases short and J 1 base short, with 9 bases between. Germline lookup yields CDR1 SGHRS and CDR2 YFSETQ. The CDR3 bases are TGCGCCAGCAGCCCCGACATCGCCAAAAACATTCAGTACTTC. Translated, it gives CASSPDIAKNIQYF.

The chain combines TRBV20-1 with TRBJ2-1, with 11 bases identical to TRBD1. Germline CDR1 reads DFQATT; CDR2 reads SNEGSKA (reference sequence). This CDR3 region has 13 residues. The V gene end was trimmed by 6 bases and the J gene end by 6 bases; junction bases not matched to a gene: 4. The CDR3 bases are TGCAGTGCACGGACAGGGGGCATCAATGAGCAGTTCTTC. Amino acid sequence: CSARTGGINEQFF.

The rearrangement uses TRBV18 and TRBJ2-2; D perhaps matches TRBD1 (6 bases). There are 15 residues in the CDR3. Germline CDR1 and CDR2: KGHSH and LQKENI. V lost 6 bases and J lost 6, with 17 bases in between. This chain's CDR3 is CASSTGTKRAGELFF. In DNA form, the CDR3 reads TGTGCCAGCTCGACCGGGACAAAAAGAGCCGGGGAGCTGTTTTTT.

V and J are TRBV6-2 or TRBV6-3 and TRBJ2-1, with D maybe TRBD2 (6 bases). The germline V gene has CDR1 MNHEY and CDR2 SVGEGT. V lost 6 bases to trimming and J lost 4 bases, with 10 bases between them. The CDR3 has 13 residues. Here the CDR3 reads CASRGRIYNEQFF. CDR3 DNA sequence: TGTGCCAGCAGGGGGAGGATATACAATGAGCAGTTCTTC.

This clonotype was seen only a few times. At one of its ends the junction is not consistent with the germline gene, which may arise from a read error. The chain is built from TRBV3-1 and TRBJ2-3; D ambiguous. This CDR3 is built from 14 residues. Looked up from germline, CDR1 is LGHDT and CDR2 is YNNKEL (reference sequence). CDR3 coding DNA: TGTGCCAGCAGCCAAGTTCTCCTAACTGATAAGCAGTATTTT. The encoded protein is CASSQVLLTDKQYF.

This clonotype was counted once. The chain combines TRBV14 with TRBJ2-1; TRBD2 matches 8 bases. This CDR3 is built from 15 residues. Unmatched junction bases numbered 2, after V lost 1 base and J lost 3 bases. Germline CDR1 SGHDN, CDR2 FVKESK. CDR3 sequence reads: CASSQVSGGYNEQFF. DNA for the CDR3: TGTGCCAGCAGCCAAGTGAGCGGGGGCTACAATGAGCAGTTCTTC.

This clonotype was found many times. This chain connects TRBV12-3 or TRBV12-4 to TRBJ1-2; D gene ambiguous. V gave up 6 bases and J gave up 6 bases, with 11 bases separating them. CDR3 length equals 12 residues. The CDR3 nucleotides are TGTGCCAGCAGCTACCTCGCGGATGGCTACACCTTC. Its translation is CASSYLADGYTF.

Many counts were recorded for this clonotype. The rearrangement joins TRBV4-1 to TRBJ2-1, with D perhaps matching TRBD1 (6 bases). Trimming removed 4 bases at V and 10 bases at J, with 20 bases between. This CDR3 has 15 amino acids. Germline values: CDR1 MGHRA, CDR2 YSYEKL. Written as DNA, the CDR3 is TGCGCCAGCAGCCTATCTAGGGGGTCAGGCGTGGAGCAGTTCTTC. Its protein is CASSLSRGSGVEQFF.

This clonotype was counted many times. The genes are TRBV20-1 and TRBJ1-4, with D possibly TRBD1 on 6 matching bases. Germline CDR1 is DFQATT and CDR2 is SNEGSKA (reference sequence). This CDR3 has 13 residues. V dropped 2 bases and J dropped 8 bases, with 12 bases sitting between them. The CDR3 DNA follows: TGCAGTGCTAGAAGGGGGGCCGGCGAAAAACTGTTTTTT. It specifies CSARRGAGEKLFF.

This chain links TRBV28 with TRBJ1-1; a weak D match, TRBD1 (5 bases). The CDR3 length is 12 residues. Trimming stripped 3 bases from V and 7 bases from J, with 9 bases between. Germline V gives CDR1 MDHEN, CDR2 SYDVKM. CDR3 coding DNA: TGTGCCAGCAGTTTGACAGCCGGTGAAGCTTTCTTT. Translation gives CASSLTAGEAFF.